The T cell receptor (beta chain) under discussion was sequenced for a study of T cell responses to AZD1222 COVID-19 vaccine. Whole-study context: Pooled samples include second doses given at about 4 or 12 weeks. General study results and limits: It should be noted that donors were predominantly white British and more often female, and clonal diversity was possibly underestimated. CD4 TCRs covered the whole spike, strongest at regions 160-218 and 743-854.

Sequenced by immunoSEQ multiplex PCR; TCRdb stores in-frame clones only, minus some. The data show approximately 100,000 clones, with 85% to 90% seen just once and 3.5% to 4% held by the top ten. The CDR3 is 13 amino acids. Germline CDR1 and CDR2: MNHEY and SVGAGI. The germline V and J ends were trimmed by 5 bases and 8 bases, with 15 bases remaining between them. Concerning this clone itself: Its specificity is unknown.

Sequencing used peripheral blood, obtained on day 0 of AZD1222 vaccination. The chain has TRBV6-5 and TRBJ1-2; D remains unclear. This clonotype was obtained from an adult in good health. The CDR3 DNA reads TGTGCCAGCAGTAGGGTCGGTGGAACGGGCTACACCTTC. It specifies CASSRVGGTGYTF.